Here is one T cell receptor (beta chain) with its context. Original analysis: Counts of nucleated cells, estimated from reference gene primer amplification, were obtained. The data were produced by immunoSEQ multiplex PCR, yet TCRdb's version contains in-frame clones alone and is incomplete. V and J calls and clone size are as listed in that table; D and trimming were resolved from the DNA. The table records 200,000 to 250,000 clones, around 84% of them present only once. This entry comes from a study of blood T cell repertoires in COVID-19. Background on the study: Sources were T cells, B-cell-depleted T cells, or PBMCs; the material itself was cDNA or gDNA.

Germline CDR1 is SNHLY and CDR2 is FYNNEI. The CDR3 contains 16 residues. The trim removed 5 bases at V and 2 bases at J, leaving 8 bases unmatched. The chain employs TRBV2 and TRBJ2-5; 10 nucleotides align to TRBD2. This sequence originates from an older woman who had recovered from COVID-19. Input material: peripheral blood. The CDR3 sequence: CASSRSSGGPQETQYF. The CDR3 bases are TGTGCCAGCAGTCGCTCTAGCGGGGGACCGCAAGAGACCCAGTACTTC. The whole variable domain, remainder taken from reference TRBV2 and TRBJ2-5, is EPEVTQTPSHQVTQMGQEVILRCVPISNHLYFYWYRQILGQKVEFLVSFYNNEISEKSEIFDDQFSVERPDGSNFTLKIRSTKLEDSAMYFCASSRSSGGPQETQYFGPGTRLLVL.